This TCR beta chain was sequenced for a study of Graves' ophthalmopathy and Graves' hyperthyroidism. With 3 bases removed from V and 5 bases from J, the gap between germline ends came to 7 bases. CDR3 length equals 12 residues. RNA served as the template for amplifying TCR beta CDR3 regions. The workflow started with a first-round RT-PCR run with HTBI primers and then moved on to a second-round multiplex PCR. A single record per CDR3 protein comes from TCRdb applying MiXCR to the multiplex PCR reads. The data hold 210,000 or so distinct CDR3 sequences, with approximately 28% observed a single time. This clonotype was observed many times.

The receptor was derived from a man aged 50 or older with Graves' ophthalmopathy. This chain links TRBV12-3 or TRBV12-4 with TRBJ1-1; D is ambiguous. The sample comprised peripheral blood. The CDR3, as DNA: TGTGCCAGCAGTTTGGCAAGGACTGAAGCTTTCTTT. Residues: CASSLARTEAFF.